This is a list of T cell receptor beta chains from one sample in a study of beta chain features in type 1 diabetes. Clones were sequenced by immunoSEQ multiplex PCR, and TCRdb holds only the in-frame ones, with some missing. The data hold under 250,000 clones, with roughly 13% observed a single time. The sequenced sample consisted of naive CD4+ T cells from blood. These receptors came from a man between 25 and 39 years old with type 1 diabetes. Both conserved end residues are trimmed from each CDR3.

cdr3_aa: ASSVGRNTGELF
v_call: TRBV9
j_call: TRBJ2-2

cdr3_aa: ASSLAGGAGELF
v_call: TRBV7-9
j_call: TRBJ2-2

cdr3_aa: ASSPGQGPFYGYT
v_call: TRBV27
j_call: TRBJ1-2

cdr3_aa: ASSVREWAEAF
v_call: TRBV5-1
j_call: TRBJ1-1

cdr3_aa: ASSYGQKDTEAF
v_call: TRBV6-5
j_call: TRBJ1-1

cdr3_aa: ASSSPGITEAF
v_call: TRBV9
j_call: TRBJ1-1

cdr3_aa: ASSSGVSNTDTQY
v_call: TRBV5-1
j_call: TRBJ2-3

cdr3_aa: ASSPQGNSYEQY
v_call: TRBV7-9
j_call: TRBJ2-7

cdr3_aa: ASSAIGGSEQY
v_call: TRBV9
j_call: TRBJ2-7

cdr3_aa: ASSQTPPGPGANVLT
v_call: TRBV4-1
j_call: TRBJ2-6

cdr3_aa: ACQRTGKNTGELF
v_call: TRBV30
j_call: TRBJ2-2

cdr3_aa: ASSVRDTPKRGYT
v_call: TRBV9
j_call: TRBJ1-2

cdr3_aa: ASSAGLGQTEKLF
v_call: TRBV9
j_call: TRBJ1-4

cdr3_aa: ASSSRTGDEQY
v_call: TRBV5-1
j_call: TRBJ2-7

cdr3_aa: ASSLARLVLDTQY
v_call: TRBV7-9
j_call: TRBJ2-3

cdr3_aa: ASWQGQEQY
v_call: TRBV23-1
j_call: TRBJ2-7

cdr3_aa: ASSATGTEAF
v_call: TRBV7-9
j_call: TRBJ1-1

cdr3_aa: ASSFSGNLGSPLH
v_call: TRBV13
j_call: TRBJ1-6

cdr3_aa: ASMRGGRDTEAF
v_call: TRBV6-5
j_call: TRBJ1-1

cdr3_aa: ASSHPPRDTYNEQF
v_call: TRBV4-1
j_call: TRBJ2-1

cdr3_aa: ASSRDRAYGYT
v_call: TRBV11-2
j_call: TRBJ1-2

cdr3_aa: ASSRPGSPETQY
v_call: TRBV4-1
j_call: TRBJ2-5

cdr3_aa: ASSPVQGNTEAF
v_call: TRBV18
j_call: TRBJ1-1

cdr3_aa: ASSQAADLYEQY
v_call: TRBV4-2
j_call: TRBJ2-7

cdr3_aa: ASSRPGGETQY
v_call: TRBV4-1
j_call: TRBJ2-5

cdr3_aa: ASSSNRGNEAF
v_call: TRBV18
j_call: TRBJ1-1

cdr3_aa: ASDGGSYNEQF
v_call: TRBV7-9
j_call: TRBJ2-1

cdr3_aa: ASSPQQGDTEAF
v_call: TRBV7-9
j_call: TRBJ1-1

cdr3_aa: ASSRKDRDEDGYT
v_call: TRBV4-2
j_call: TRBJ1-2

cdr3_aa: ASSVAVAGELF
v_call: TRBV9
j_call: TRBJ2-2

cdr3_aa: ASSTPQPPAEAF
v_call: TRBV19
j_call: TRBJ1-1

cdr3_aa: ASSLAGNYGYT
v_call: TRBV5-4
j_call: TRBJ1-2

cdr3_aa: ASSMAPGGGNQPQH
v_call: TRBV19
j_call: TRBJ1-5

cdr3_aa: ASSLRLAGASYNEQF
v_call: TRBV27
j_call: TRBJ2-1

cdr3_aa: ASSPPGTIYNEQF
v_call: TRBV11-3
j_call: TRBJ2-1

cdr3_aa: ASSLGGEQF
v_call: TRBV11-2
j_call: TRBJ2-1

cdr3_aa: ASSTGGGNTGELF
v_call: TRBV5-1
j_call: TRBJ2-2

cdr3_aa: ATGTGDTEAF
v_call: TRBV10-3
j_call: TRBJ1-1

cdr3_aa: ASSPLTVGANVLT
v_call: TRBV11-2
j_call: TRBJ2-6

cdr3_aa: ASSVRDRDSPLH
v_call: TRBV2
j_call: TRBJ1-6

cdr3_aa: ASSMDRRGYT
v_call: TRBV5-1
j_call: TRBJ1-2

cdr3_aa: ASSGGTDFSEQY
v_call: TRBV6-1
j_call: TRBJ2-7